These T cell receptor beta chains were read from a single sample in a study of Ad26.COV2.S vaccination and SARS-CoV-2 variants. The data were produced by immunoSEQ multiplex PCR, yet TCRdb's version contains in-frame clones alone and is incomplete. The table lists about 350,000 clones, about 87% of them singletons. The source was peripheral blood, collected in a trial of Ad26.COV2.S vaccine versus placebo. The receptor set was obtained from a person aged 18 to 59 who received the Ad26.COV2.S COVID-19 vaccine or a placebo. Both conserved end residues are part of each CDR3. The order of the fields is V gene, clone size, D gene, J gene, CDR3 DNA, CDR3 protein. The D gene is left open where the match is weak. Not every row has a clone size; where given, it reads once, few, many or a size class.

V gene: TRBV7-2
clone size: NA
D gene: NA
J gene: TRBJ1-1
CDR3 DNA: TGTGCCAGCAGCTTAGGGGGTGTGGAGGTGAACACTGAAGCTTTCTTT
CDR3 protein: CASSLGGVEVNTEAFF

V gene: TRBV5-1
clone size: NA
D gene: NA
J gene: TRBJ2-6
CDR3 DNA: TGCGCCAGCAGCTTGACTGGGGCCAACGTCCTGACTTTC
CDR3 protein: CASSLTGANVLTF

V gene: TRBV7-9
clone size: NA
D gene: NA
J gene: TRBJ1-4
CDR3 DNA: TGTGCCAGCAGCCCCCGGGACGGATCCCGTGAAAAACTGTTTTTT
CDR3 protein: CASSPRDGSREKLFF

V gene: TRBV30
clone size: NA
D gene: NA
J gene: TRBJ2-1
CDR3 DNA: TGTGCCTGGAGTGTTGGACGAGGGAACGATGAGCAGTTCTTC
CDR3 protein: CAWSVGRGNDEQFF

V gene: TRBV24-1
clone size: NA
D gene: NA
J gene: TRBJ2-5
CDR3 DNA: TGTGCCACCAGTGAGCCGAACCAAGAGACCCAGTACTTC
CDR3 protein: CATSEPNQETQYF

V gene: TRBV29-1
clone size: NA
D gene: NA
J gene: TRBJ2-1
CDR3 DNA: TGCAGCGTTGATCGGGTCAATGAGCAGTTCTTC
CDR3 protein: CSVDRVNEQFF

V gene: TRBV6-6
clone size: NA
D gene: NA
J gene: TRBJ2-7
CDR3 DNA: TGTGCCAGCAGTTACCCGGGCAGTCTAAATTTTGAGCAGTACTTC
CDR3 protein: CASSYPGSLNFEQYF

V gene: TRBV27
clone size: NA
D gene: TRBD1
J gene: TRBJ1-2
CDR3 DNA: TGTGCCAGCAGTTTATTCAGGGGGACAGCTGATGGCTACACCTTC
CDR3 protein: CASSLFRGTADGYTF

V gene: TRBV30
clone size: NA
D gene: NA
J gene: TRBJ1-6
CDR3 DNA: TGTGCCTGGAGTTACAACACCGGGTATTCACCCCTCCACTTT
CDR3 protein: CAWSYNTGYSPLHF

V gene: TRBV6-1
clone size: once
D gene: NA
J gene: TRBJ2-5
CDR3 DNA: TGTGCCAGCAGTCAAGGGAATCTTAAATACCAAGAGACCCAGTACTTC
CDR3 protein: CASSQGNLKYQETQYF

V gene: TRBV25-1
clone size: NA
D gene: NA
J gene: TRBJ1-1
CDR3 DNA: TGTGCCAGCAGTAGGGGAGATCACACTGAAGCTTTCTTT
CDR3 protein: CASSRGDHTEAFF

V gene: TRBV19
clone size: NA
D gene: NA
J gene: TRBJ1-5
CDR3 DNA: TGTGCCAGTAGTATGAGTGGGCCCCAGCATTTT
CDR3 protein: CASSMSGPQHF

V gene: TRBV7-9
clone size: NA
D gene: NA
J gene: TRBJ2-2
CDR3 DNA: TGTGCCAGCACGAGTAGCGGAGCGAACACCGGGGAGCTGTTTTTT
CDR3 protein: CASTSSGANTGELFF

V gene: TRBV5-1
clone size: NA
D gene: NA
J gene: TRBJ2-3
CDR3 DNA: TGCGCCAGCAGCTTGATTACAGATACGCAGTATTTT
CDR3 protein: CASSLITDTQYF

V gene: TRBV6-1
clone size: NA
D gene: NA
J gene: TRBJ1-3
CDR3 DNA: TGTGCCAGCAGTGAAGGGGGAGGAAACACCATATATTTT
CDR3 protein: CASSEGGGNTIYF

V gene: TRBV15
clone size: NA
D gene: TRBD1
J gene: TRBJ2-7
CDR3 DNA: TGTGCCACCACCCGGGACAGGGGCCGCCAGGCCGAGCAGTACTTC
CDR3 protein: CATTRDRGRQAEQYF

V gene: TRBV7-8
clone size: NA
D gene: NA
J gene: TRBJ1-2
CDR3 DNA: TGTGCCAGCAGCTCCATAGGGACCGAAGGTGGCTACACCTTC
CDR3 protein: CASSSIGTEGGYTF

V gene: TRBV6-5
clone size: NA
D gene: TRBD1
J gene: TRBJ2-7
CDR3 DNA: TGTGCCAGCGGAATACGACAGGGGGCATCCGAGCAGTACTTC
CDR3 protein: CASGIRQGASEQYF

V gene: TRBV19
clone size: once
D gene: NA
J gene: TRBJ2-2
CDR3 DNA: TGTGCCAGTATTTCGGACAGACCGACATACGGGGAGCTGTTTTTT
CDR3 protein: CASISDRPTYGELFF

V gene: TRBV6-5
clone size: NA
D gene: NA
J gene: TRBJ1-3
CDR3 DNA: TGTGCCAGCAGTCCCCTGGACATCTCTGGAAACACCATATATTTT
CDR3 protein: CASSPLDISGNTIYF

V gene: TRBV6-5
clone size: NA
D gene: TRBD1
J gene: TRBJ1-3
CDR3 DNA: TGTGCCAGCAGTCGACAGGGAAGCTCTGGAAACACCATATATTTT
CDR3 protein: CASSRQGSSGNTIYF

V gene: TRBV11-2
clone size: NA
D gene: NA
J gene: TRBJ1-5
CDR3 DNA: TGTGCCAGCAGCTTAGAGGGCTGGGGATCCAATCAGCCCCAGCATTTT
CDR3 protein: CASSLEGWGSNQPQHF

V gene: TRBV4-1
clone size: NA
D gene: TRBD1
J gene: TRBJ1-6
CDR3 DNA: TGCGCCAGCAGCCGGGAAGGACAGGGGAAATCACCCCTCCACTTT
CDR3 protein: CASSREGQGKSPLHF

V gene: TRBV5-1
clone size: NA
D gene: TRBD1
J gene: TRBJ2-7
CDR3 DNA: TGCGCCAGCAGCCGGGACAGGGCCTCGGACGAGCAGTACTTC
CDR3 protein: CASSRDRASDEQYF

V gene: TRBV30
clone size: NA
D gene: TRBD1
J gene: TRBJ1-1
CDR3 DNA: TGTGCCTGGCATGACTTAGACAGGGGGGACACTGAAGCTTTCTTT
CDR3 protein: CAWHDLDRGDTEAFF

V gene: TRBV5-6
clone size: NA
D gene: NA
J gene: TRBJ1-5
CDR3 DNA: TGTGCCAGCAGCCTCCAGGGTCAGCCCCAGCATTTT
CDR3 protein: CASSLQGQPQHF

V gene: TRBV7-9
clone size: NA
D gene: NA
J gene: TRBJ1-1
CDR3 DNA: TGTGCCAGCAGCCAAAACCAGGGATTTCGGAACACTGAAGCTTTCTTT
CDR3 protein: CASSQNQGFRNTEAFF

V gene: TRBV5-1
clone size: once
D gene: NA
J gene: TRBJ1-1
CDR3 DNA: TGCGCCAGCAGCACAGACGGGTTTTCCGGTAACACTGAAGCTTTCTTT
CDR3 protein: CASSTDGFSGNTEAFF

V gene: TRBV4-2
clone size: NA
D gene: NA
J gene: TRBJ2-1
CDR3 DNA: TGTGCCAGCAGCCAAGATCGGGACGGATACAATGAGCAGTTCTTC
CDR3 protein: CASSQDRDGYNEQFF

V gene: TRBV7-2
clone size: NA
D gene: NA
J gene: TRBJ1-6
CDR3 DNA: TGTGCCAGCAGCTTAGAACCGCCAGCGGGTTCACCCCTCCACTTT
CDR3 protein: CASSLEPPAGSPLHF

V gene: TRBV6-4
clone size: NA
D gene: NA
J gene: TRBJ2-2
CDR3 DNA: TGTGCCAGCAGTGAGGCCCGGACCGGGGAGCTGTTTTTT
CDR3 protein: CASSEARTGELFF

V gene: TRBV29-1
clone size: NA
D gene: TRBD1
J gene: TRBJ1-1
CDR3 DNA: TGCAGCGTTGAAGGTAGCCTCCGGACAGGATTTACTGAAGCTTTCTTT
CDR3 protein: CSVEGSLRTGFTEAFF

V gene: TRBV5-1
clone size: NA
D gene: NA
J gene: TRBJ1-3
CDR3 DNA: TGCGCCAGCAGCTTGGGGATAGAACCACGAAACACCATATATTTT
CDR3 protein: CASSLGIEPRNTIYF

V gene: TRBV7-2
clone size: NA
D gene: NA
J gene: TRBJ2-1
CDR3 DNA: TGTGCCAGCAGCCTCCCGGATGAGCAGTTCTTC
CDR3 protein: CASSLPDEQFF

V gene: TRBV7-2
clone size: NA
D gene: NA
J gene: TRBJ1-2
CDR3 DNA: TGTGCCAGCAGCTTAGGGACAGCGACCTATGGCTACACCTTC
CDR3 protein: CASSLGTATYGYTF

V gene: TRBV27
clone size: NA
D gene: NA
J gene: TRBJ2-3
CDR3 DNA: TGTGCCAGCAGTCAGACAGATACGCAGTATTTT
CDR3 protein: CASSQTDTQYF

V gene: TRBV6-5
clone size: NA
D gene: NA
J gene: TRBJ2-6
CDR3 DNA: TGTGCCAGCAGTTACCAGTCCTCTGGGGCCAACGTCCTGACTTTC
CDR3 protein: CASSYQSSGANVLTF

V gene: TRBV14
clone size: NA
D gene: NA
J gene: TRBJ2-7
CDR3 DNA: TGTGCCAGCAGCCAAGTTGGGGGAGGCGAGCAGTACTTC
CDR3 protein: CASSQVGGGEQYF

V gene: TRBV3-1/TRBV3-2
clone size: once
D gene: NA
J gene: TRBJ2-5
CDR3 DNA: TGTGCCAGCAGCCAAGAGGGCCTACGGTCGAGGTTTGGAGAGACCCAGTACTTC
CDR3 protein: CASSQEGLRSRFGETQYF

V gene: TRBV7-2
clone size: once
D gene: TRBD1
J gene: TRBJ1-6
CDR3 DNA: TGTGCCAGCAGCTACAGGGGAAACCATAATTCACCCCTCCACTTT
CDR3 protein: CASSYRGNHNSPLHF

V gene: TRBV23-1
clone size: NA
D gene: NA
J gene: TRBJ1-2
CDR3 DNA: TGCGCCAGCAGTCCCCTCGACAGACCCCTCTATGGCTACACCTTC
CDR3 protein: CASSPLDRPLYGYTF

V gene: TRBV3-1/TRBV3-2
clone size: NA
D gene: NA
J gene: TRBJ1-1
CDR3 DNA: TGTGCCAGCAGCCAAAGATTACGACGCAGGGGCTTAATCTGGACTGAAGCTTTCTTT
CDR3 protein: CASSQRLRRRGLIWTEAFF

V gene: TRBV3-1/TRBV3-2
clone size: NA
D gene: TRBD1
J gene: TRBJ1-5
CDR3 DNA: TGTGCCAGCAGCATGAGACAGGGCCCGAGGCCCCAGCATTTT
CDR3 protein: CASSMRQGPRPQHF

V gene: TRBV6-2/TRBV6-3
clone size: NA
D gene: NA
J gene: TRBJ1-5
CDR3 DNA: TGTGCCAGCAGTAACCCCCAGGGGATGGGTCAGCCCCAGCATTTT
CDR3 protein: CASSNPQGMGQPQHF

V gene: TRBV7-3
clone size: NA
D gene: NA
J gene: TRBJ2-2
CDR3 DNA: TGTGCCAGCAGCTTACTCGGCAGGGCGAACACCGGGGAGCTGTTTTTT
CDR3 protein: CASSLLGRANTGELFF

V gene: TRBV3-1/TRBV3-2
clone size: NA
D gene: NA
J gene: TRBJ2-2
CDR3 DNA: TGTGCCAGCAGCCAAGAGTTCTCAGCGGGTTCCGGGGAGCTGTTTTTT
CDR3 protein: CASSQEFSAGSGELFF

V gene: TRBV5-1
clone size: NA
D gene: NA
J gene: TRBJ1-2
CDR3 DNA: TGCGCCAGCAGCTCTGGGGAAGACTATGGCTACACCTTC
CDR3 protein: CASSSGEDYGYTF

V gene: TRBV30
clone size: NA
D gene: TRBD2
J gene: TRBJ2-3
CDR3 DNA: TGTGCCTGGAGTGCGGGACTAGCGGGCACAGATACGCAGTATTTT
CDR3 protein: CAWSAGLAGTDTQYF

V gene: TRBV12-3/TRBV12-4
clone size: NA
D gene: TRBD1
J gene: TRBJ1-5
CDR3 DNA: TGTGCCAGCAGAACAGGGGTCAATCAGCCCCAGCATTTT
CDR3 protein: CASRTGVNQPQHF

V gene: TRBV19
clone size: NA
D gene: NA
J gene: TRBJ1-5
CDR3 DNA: TGTGCCACGTCGTCGAGCAGGGCCGGGGCTTATAGCAATCAGCCCCAGCATTTT
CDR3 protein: CATSSSRAGAYSNQPQHF

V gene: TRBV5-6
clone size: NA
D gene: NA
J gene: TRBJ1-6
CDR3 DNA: TGTGCCAGCAGCTTGGCTGGGGGGCAGTCTAATTCACCCCTCCACTTT
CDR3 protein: CASSLAGGQSNSPLHF

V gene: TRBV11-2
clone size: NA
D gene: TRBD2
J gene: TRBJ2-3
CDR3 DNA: TGTGCCAGCAGCTTTAGCGGGGGGGTCGGAGATACGCAGTATTTT
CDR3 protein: CASSFSGGVGDTQYF

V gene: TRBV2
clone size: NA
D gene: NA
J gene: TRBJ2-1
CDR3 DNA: TGTGCCAGCCGAAGGCGACCCAACCAAATCGATGAGCAGTTCTTC
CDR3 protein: CASRRRPNQIDEQFF

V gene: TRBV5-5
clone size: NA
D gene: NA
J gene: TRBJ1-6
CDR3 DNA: TGTGCCAGCAGCGATGGGGTGGGCCAGGGAAAGACACCCCTCCACTTT
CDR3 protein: CASSDGVGQGKTPLHF

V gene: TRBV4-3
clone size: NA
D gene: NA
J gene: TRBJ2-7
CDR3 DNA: TGCGCCAGCAGCCAAGATCGAGGGACGGCCTCCTACGAGCAGTACTTC
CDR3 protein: CASSQDRGTASYEQYF

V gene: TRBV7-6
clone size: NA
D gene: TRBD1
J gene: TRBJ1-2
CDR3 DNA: TGTGCCAGCAGCTTAGCGTCGGGTGTGTCGGGACAGGGCTACACCTTC
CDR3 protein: CASSLASGVSGQGYTF

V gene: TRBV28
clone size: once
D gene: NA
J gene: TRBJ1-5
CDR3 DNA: TGTGCCAGCAGTTTGGCAGGAATGGGCAATCAGCCCCAGCATTTT
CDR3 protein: CASSLAGMGNQPQHF